The sequence of this TCR beta chain was determined in a study of PD-L1 blockade in urothelial cancer. This clone was counted a few times. Time point described: pretreatment peripheral blood. Data came from immunoSEQ multiplex PCR; TCRdb stores just in-frame clones and leaves some out. The table has around 86,000 clones, roughly 80% seen once; the top ten hold 5.5% to 7.5%. This CDR3 region has 13 residues. Germline V gene sequence: CDR1 SGHTA, CDR2 FQGTGA. V lost 6 bases to trimming and J lost 4 bases, with 12 bases between them. Sample: PBMCs, taken around atezolizumab (anti-PD-L1) treatment. This receptor was identified in a man between 35 and 55 years old with urothelial cancer. The chain couples TRBV7-3 to TRBJ1-2; tentative D call: TRBD1 (5 bases). The CDR3 DNA sequence: TGTGCCAGCAGTCTGATTCAGGGCTATGGCTACACCTTC. It encodes CASSLIQGYGYTF.